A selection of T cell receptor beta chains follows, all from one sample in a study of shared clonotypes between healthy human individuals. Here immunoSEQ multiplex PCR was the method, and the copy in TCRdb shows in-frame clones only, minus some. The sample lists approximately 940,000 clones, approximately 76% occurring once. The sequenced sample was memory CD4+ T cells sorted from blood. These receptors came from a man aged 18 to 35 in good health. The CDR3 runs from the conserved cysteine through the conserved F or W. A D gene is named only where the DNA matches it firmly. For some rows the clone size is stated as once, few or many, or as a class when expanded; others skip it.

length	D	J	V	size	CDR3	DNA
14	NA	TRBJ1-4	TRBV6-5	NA	CASSVQGTNEKLFF	TGTGCCAGCAGTGTACAGGGAACTAATGAAAAACTGTTTTTT
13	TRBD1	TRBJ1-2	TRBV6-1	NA	CVAQGQGWGGYTF	TGTGTCGCGCAAGGACAGGGGTGGGGTGGCTACACCTTC
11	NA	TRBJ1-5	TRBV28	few	CASRTDQPQHF	TGTGCCAGCCGAACGGATCAGCCCCAGCATTTT
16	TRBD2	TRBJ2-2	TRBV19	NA	CASISPSGRSTGELFF	TGTGCCAGTATTTCCCCTAGCGGGAGATCCACCGGGGAGCTGTTTTTT
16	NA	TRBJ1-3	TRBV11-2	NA	CASSSAGGQKQNTIYF	TGTGCCAGCAGCTCGGCCGGCGGGCAGAAACAGAACACCATATATTTT
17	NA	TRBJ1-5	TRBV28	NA	CASSKTNRASIRSPQHF	TGTGCCAGCAGTAAAACTAACCGGGCCAGTATAAGATCGCCCCAGCATTTT
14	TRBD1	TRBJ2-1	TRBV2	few	CASSEKTGNNEQFF	TGTGCCAGCAGTGAAAAGACAGGGAACAATGAGCAGTTCTTC
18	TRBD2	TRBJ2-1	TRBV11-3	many	CASSLDGWGTGTSGEQFF	TGTGCCAGCAGCTTAGATGGGTGGGGCACCGGGACTAGCGGTGAGCAGTTCTTC
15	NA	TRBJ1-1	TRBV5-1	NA	CASSVQGTEGTEAFF	TGCGCCAGCAGCGTACAGGGAACGGAAGGAACTGAAGCTTTCTTT
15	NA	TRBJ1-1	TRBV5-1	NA	CASSLRANQNTEAFF	TGCGCCAGCAGCTTGAGGGCCAATCAGAACACTGAAGCTTTCTTT
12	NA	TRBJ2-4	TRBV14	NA	CASSQVWSIQYF	TGTGCCAGCAGCCAAGTATGGAGCATTCAGTACTTC
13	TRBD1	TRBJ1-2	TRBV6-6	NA	CASRETGGYGYTF	TGTGCCAGCAGGGAGACAGGGGGCTATGGCTACACCTTC
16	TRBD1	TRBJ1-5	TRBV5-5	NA	CASSLVAGQGNQPQHF	TGTGCCAGCAGCTTGGTGGCGGGACAGGGGAATCAGCCCCAGCATTTT
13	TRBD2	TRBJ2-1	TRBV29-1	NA	CSVVSGGYNEQFF	TGCAGCGTTGTGAGCGGGGGTTACAATGAGCAGTTCTTC
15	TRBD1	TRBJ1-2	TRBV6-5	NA	CASSSQGLGTYGYTF	TGTGCCAGCAGTTCACAGGGGTTAGGGACCTATGGCTACACCTTC
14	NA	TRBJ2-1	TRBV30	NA	CAWNPGRRDNEQFF	TGTGCCTGGAACCCAGGGCGGCGTGACAATGAGCAGTTCTTC
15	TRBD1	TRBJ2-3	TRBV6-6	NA	CASRPWTGPGDTQYF	TGTGCCAGCAGACCCTGGACAGGGCCCGGAGATACGCAGTATTTT
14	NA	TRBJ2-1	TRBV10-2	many	CASTGQIAYNEQFF	TGCGCCAGCACCGGACAGATAGCTTACAATGAGCAGTTCTTC
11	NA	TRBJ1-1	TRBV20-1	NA	CSVFVYKEAFF	TGCAGTGTGTTCGTCTACAAAGAAGCTTTCTTT
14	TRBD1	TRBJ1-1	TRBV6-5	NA	CASSYPTGGSEAFF	TGTGCCAGCAGTTACCCAACAGGGGGCTCTGAAGCTTTCTTT
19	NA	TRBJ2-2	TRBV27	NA	CASPVVQGSTKDKTGELFF	TGTGCCAGCCCTGTTGTACAGGGTAGTACGAAAGACAAGACCGGGGAGCTGTTTTTT
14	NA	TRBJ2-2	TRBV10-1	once	CASSESRVIGELFF	TGCGCCAGCAGTGAGTCCAGGGTTATCGGGGAGCTGTTTTTT
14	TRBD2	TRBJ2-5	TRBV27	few	CASRGLAGGETQYF	TGTGCCAGCCGTGGACTAGCGGGAGGGGAGACCCAGTACTTC
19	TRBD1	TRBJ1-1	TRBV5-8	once	CASSPGTGGGDRSSTEAFF	TGTGCCAGCAGCCCCGGGACAGGGGGCGGTGATAGGTCTTCGACTGAAGCTTTCTTT
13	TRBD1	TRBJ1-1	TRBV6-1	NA	CASARQGQPEAFF	TGTGCCAGCGCGAGACAGGGTCAACCTGAAGCTTTCTTT
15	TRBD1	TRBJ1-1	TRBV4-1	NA	CASSQGDRGDTEAFF	TGCGCCAGCAGCCAAGGGGACAGGGGGGACACTGAAGCTTTCTTT
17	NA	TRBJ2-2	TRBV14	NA	CASSQRQISESTGELFF	TGTGCCAGCAGCCAACGCCAAATCAGTGAGAGCACCGGGGAGCTGTTTTTT
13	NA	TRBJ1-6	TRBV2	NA	CASKGSYNSPLHF	TGTGCCAGCAAGGGCTCCTATAATTCACCCCTCCACTTT
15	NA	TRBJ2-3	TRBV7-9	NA	CASVGGAQRSDTQYF	TGTGCCAGCGTGGGGGGGGCCCAACGTTCAGATACGCAGTATTTT
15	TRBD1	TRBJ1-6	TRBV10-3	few	CAIRGQVEDNSPLHF	TGTGCCATCAGAGGACAGGTAGAGGATAATTCACCCCTCCACTTT
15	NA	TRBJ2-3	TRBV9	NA	CASSPGAGFTDTQYF	TGTGCCAGCAGCCCAGGGGCGGGGTTCACAGATACGCAGTATTTT
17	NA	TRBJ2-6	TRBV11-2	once	CASSMGTGNSGANVLTF	TGTGCCAGCAGTATGGGCACAGGGAACTCTGGGGCCAACGTCCTGACTTTC
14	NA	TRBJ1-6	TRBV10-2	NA	CASSDSPPGSPLHF	TGCGCCAGCAGTGATTCCCCCCCGGGTTCACCCCTCCACTTT
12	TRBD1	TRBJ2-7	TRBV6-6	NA	CAYDRETYEQYF	TGTGCCTACGACAGGGAAACCTACGAGCAGTACTTC
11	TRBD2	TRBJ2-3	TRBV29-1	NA	CSGGVADTQYF	TGCAGTGGGGGGGTCGCAGATACGCAGTATTTT
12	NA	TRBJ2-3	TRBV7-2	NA	CASSSTWDTQYF	TGTGCCAGCAGCTCCACCTGGGATACGCAGTATTTT
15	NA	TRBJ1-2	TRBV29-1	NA	CSVDSLSNRAYGYTF	TGCAGCGTAGACAGTCTTTCAAATCGAGCCTATGGCTACACCTTC
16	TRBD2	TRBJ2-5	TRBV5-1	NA	CASSPRLAGGMETQYF	TGCGCCAGCAGCCCGCGCTTAGCGGGGGGTATGGAGACCCAGTACTTC
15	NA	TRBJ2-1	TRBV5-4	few	CASNLGGREYNEQFF	TGTGCCAGCAACTTGGGGGGCAGGGAATACAATGAGCAGTTCTTC
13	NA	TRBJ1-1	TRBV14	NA	CASSQDLAGEAFF	TGTGCCAGCAGCCAAGATCTCGCAGGTGAAGCTTTCTTT
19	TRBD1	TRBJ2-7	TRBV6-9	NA	CASTLGQGQGALHTCEQYF	TGTGCCAGCACCCTTGGACAAGGACAGGGGGCCCTTCATACTTGCGAGCAGTACTTC
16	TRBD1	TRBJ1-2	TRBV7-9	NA	CASSLPGDRANYGYTF	TGTGCCAGCAGCTTACCCGGGGACAGGGCAAACTATGGCTACACCTTC
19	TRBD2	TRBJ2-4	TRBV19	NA	CASSIVRLAEFQAKNIQYF	TGTGCCAGTAGTATAGTTCGACTAGCGGAGTTCCAAGCCAAAAACATTCAGTACTTC
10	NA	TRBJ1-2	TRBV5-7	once	CASSLGRGRF	TGTGCCAGCAGCTTGGGGAGGGGCAGATTC
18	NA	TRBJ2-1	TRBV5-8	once	CASSQHLLATTSYNEQFF	TGTGCCAGCAGCCAGCACCTTTTAGCGACTACCTCCTACAATGAGCAGTTCTTC
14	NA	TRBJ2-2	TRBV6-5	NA	CASRLVSHTGELFF	TGTGCCAGCCGACTAGTTTCTCACACCGGGGAGCTGTTTTTT
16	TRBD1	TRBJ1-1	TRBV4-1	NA	CASRETGGPMNTEAFF	TGCGCCAGCAGGGAAACAGGGGGTCCAATGAACACTGAAGCTTTCTTT